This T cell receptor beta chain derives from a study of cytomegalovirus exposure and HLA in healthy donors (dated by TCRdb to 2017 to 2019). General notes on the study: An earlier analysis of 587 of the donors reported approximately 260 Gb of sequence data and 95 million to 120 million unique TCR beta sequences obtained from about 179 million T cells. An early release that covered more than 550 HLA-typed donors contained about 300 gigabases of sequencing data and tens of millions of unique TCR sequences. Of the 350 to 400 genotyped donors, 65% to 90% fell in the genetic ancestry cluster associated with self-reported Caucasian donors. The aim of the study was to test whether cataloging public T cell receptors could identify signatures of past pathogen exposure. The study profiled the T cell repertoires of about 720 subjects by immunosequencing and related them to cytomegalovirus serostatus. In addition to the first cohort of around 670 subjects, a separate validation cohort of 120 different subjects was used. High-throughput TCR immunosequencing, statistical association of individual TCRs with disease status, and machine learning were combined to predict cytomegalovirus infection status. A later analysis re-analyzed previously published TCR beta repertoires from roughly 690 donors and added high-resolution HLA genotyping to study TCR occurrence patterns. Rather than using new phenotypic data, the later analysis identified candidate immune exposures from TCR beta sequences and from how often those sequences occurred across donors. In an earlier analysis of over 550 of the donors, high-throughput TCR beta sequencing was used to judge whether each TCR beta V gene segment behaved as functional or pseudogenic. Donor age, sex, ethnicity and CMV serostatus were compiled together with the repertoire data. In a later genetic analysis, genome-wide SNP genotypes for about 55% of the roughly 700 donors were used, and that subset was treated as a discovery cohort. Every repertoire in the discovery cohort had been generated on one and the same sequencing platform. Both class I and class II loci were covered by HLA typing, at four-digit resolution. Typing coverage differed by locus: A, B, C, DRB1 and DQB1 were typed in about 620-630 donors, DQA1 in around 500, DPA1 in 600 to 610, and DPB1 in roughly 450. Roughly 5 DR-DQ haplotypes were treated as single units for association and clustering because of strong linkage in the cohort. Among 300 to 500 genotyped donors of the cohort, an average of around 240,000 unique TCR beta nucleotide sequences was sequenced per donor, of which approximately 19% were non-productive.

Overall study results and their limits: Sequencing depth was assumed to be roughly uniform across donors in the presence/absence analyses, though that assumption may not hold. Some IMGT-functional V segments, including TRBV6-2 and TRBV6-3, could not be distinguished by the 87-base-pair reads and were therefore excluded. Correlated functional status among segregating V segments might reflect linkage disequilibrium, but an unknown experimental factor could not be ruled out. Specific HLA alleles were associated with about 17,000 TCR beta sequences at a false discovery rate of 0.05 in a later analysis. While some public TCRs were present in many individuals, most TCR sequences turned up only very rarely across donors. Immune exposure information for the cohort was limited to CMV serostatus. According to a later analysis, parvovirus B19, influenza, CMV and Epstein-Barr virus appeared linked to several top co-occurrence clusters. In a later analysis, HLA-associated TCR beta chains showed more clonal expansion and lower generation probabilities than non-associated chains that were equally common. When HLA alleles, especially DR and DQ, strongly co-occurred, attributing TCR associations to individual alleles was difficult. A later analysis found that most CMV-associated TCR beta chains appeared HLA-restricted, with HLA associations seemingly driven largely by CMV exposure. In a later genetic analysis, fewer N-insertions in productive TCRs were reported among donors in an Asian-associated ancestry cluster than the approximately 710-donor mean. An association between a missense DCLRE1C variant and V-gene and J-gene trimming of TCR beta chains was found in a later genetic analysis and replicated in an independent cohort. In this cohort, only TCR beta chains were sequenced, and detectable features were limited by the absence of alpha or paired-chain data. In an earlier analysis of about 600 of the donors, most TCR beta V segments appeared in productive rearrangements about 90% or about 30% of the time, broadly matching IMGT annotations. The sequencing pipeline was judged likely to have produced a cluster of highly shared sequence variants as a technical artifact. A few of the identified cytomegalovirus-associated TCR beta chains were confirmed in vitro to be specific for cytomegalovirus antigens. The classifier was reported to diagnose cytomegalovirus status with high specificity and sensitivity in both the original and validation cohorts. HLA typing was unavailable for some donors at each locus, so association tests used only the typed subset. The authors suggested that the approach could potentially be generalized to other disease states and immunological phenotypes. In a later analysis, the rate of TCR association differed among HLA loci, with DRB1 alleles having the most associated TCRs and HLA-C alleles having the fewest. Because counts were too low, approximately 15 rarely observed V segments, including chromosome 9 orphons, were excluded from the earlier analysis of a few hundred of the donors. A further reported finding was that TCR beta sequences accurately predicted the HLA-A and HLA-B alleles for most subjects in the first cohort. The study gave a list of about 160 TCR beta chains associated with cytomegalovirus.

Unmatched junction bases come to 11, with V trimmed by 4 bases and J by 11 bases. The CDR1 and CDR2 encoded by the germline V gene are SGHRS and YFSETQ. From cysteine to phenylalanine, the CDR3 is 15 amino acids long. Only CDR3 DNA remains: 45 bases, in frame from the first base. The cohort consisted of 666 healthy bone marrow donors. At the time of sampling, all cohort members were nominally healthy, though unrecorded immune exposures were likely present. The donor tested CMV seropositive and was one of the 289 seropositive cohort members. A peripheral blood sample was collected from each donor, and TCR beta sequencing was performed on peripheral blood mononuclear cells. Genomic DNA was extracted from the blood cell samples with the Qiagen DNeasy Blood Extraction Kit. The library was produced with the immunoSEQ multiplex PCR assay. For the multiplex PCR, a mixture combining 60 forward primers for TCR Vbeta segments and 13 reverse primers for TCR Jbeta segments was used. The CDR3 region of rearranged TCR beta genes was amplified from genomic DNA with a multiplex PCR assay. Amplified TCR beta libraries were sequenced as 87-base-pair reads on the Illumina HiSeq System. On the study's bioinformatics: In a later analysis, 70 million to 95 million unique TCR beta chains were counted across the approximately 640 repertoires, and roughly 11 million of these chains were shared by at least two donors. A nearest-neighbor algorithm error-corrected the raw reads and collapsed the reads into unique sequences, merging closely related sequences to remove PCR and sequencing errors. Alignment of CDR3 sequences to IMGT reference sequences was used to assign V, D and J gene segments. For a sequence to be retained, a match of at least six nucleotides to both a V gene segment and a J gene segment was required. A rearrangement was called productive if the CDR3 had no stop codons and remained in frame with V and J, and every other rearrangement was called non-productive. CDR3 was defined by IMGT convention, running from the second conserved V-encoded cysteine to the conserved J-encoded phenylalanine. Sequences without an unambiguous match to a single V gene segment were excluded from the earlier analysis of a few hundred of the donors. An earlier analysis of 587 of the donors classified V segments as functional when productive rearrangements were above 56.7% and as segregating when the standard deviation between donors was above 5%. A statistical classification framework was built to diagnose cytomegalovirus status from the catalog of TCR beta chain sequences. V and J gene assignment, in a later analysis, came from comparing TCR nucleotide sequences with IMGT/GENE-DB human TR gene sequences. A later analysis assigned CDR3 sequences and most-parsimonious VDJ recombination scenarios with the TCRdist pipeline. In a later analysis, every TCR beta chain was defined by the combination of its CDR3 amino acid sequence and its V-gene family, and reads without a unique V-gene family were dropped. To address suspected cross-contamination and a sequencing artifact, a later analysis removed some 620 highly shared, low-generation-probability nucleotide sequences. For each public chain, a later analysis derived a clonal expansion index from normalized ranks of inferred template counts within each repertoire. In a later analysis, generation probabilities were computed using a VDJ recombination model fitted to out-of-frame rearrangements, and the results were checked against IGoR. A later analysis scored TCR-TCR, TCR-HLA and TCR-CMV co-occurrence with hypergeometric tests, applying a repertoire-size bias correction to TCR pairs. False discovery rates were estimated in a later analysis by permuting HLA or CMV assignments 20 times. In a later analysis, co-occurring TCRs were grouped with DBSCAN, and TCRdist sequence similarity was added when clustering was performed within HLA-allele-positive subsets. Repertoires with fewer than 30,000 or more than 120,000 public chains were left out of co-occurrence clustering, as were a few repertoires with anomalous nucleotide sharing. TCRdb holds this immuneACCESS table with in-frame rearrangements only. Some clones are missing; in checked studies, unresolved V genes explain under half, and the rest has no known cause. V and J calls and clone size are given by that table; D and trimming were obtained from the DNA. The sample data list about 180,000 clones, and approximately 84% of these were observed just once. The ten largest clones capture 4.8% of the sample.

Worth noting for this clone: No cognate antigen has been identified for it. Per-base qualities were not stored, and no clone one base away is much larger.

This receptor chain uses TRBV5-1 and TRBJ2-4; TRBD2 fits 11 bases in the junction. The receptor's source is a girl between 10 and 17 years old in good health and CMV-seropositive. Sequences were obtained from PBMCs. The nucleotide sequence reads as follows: TGCGCCAGCAGCCCGACTAGCGGGGTCCCCTTTGTTCAGTACTTC. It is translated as CASSPTSGVPFVQYF.